The 30 T cell receptor beta chains in this list originate from one sample, sequenced in a study of identical twins. TCRdb recomputed calls from the 5' RACE reads with MiXCR, one row per CDR3 protein. The repertoire includes 450,000 or so distinct CDR3 sequences, 12% to 15% of them detected once, and around 0.52% sits in the top ten. The sample was also linked to a second study, of yellow fever vaccine responses in identical twins.

Sequences were obtained from CD4+ T cells sorted from blood. The receptors shown here come from a young woman in good health.

This clonotype has just a few counts. This chain links TRBV27 with TRBJ2-7; 8 nucleotides agree with TRBD1. The CDR3 totals 15 residues. The V and J ends lost 6 bases and 3 bases, in that order; junction bases with no gene match: 10. Germline V gene data show CDR1 as MNHEY and CDR2 as SMNVEV (reference sequence). The CDR3 loop is CASSESQGAGYEQYF. The CDR3 DNA is TGTGCCAGCAGCGAAAGTCAGGGGGCAGGCTACGAGCAGTACTTC.

This clonotype appeared a few times. The chain carries TRBV28 and TRBJ2-1; a weak D match, TRBD1 (6 bases). Looked up from germline, CDR1 is MDHEN and CDR2 is SYDVKM. The CDR3 spans 15 residues. Deletions cut 8 bases from V and 2 bases from J, with 16 bases between. CDR3 in DNA: TGTGCCAGCCGCTCTTCGGCAGGGGCCTACAATGAGCAGTTCTTC. Amino acids: CASRSSAGAYNEQFF. The variable domain in full, completed from reference TRBV28 and TRBJ2-1, reads DVKVTQSSRYLVKRTGEKVFLECVQDMDHENMFWYRQDPGLGLRLIYFSYDVKMKEKGDIPEGYSVSREKKERFSLILESASTNQTSMYLCASRSSAGAYNEQFFGPGTRLTVL.

This clonotype was found many times. CDR3 loop: CASSPPGRDTQYF. For the CDR3, the DNA is TGTGCCAGCAGCCCCCCAGGGAGGGATACGCAGTATTTT. The chain has TRBV7-9 and TRBJ2-3, with D maybe TRBD2 (6 bases). The germline V gene encodes CDR1 SEHNR and CDR2 FQNEAQ (reference sequence). Trimming took 5 bases from V and 6 from J, leaving 12 bases between them. The CDR3 is 13 amino acids.

This clonotype was seen repeatedly, ten times or more. This rearrangement joins TRBV12-3 or TRBV12-4 to TRBJ2-5, with D perhaps matching TRBD2 (6 bases). Trimming shortened V by 4 bases and J by 5 bases, and 14 bases separated the two germline ends. This CDR3 is 14 amino acids long. Here the CDR3 reads CASSSGGRGETQYF. DNA of the CDR3: TGTGCCAGCAGTTCCGGGGGAAGAGGTGAGACCCAGTACTTC.

This clonotype has more than one count but fewer than ten. The chain has TRBV25-1 and TRBJ1-1; possibly TRBD1 for D (5 bases). With 2 bases removed from V and 1 base from J, the gap between germline ends came to 11 bases. Germline values: CDR1 MGHDK, CDR2 SYGVNS. This CDR3 is built from 15 residues. For the CDR3, the DNA is TGTGCCAGCAGTGAAGACAGCATCCGGAACACTGAAGCTTTCTTT. This gives the protein CASSEDSIRNTEAFF.

The V gene is TRBV7-2, the J gene TRBJ2-3; D uncertain. V was clipped by 4 bases and J by 3 bases, with 5 bases between them. The germline V gene has CDR1 SGHTA and CDR2 FQGNSA. The CDR3 extends over 12 amino acids. The CDR3 protein is CASSWMTDTQYF. In DNA form, the CDR3 reads TGTGCCAGCAGCTGGATGACAGATACGCAGTATTTT.

The chain uses TRBV7-2 and TRBJ2-3; no clear D. Trimming removed 3 bases from V and 3 bases from J, with 7 bases in between. Germline V CDR1 and CDR2: SGHTA, FQGNSA. The CDR3 sequence is 13 residues long. CDR3 in amino acids: CASSLSWTDTQYF. DNA of the CDR3: TGTGCCAGCAGCTTGAGTTGGACAGATACGCAGTATTTT.

V and J are TRBV5-1 and TRBJ2-1; 10 nucleotides line up with TRBD2. CDR1 and CDR2 (germline): SGHRS, YFSETQ. The junction had 3 bases not matched to a gene; V was cut back by 0 bases and J by 9 bases. There are 14 residues in the CDR3. The DNA of the CDR3 is TGCGCCAGCAGCTTGGGACTAGCGGGTCCTGAGCAGTTCTTC. This codes for CASSLGLAGPEQFF.

This clonotype has only a few counts. The genes are TRBV7-2 and TRBJ2-3, with 7 nucleotides matching TRBD2. Germline CDR1 is SGHTA and CDR2 is FQGNSA. The CDR3 runs to 15 residues. V lost 5 bases to trimming and J lost 0 bases; unmatched junction nucleotides: 5. The CDR3 nucleotides read TGTGCCAGCAGCGAAAGCGGGACGAGCACAGATACGCAGTATTTT. Encoded protein: CASSESGTSTDTQYF.

This rearrangement joins TRBV9 to TRBJ2-7; TRBD1 matches 8 bases. The CDR3 runs to 15 residues. V gave up 1 base and J gave up 3 bases; unmatched junction bases: 6. CDR1 is SGDLS and CDR2 is YYNGEE in the germline V gene. The CDR3 here is CASSVRTGIIYEQYF. The CDR3 bases are TGTGCCAGCAGCGTACGGACAGGGATAATCTACGAGCAGTACTTC.

The J gene is TRBJ2-7, the V gene TRBV4-1; 7 nucleotides align to TRBD1. The CDR3 runs 15 residues. V was pared by 2 bases and J by 3 bases, with 7 bases of the junction left unmatched. CDR1 is MGHRA, CDR2 YSYEKL, per germline. CDR3 in DNA: TGCGCCAGCAGCCAACAACTGACAGGGAGCTACGAGCAGTACTTC. Translated, it gives CASSQQLTGSYEQYF.

This clonotype occurred many times. This chain joins TRBV24-1 and TRBJ2-7; D could derive from TRBD1 or TRBD2 (5 bases each). In germline, CDR1 is KGHDR, CDR2 SFDVKD. With 7 bases removed from V and 5 bases from J, the gap between germline ends came to 14 bases. The CDR3 is 13 amino acids. CDR3 in DNA: TGTGCCACCAGCCGCAGGGAGTTCAACGAGCAGTACTTC. Translation: CATSRREFNEQYF.

Only a few counts were recorded for this clonotype. This chain joins TRBV4-3 and TRBJ2-1; perhaps TRBD2 as D (5 bases). Germline lookup yields CDR1 LGHNA and CDR2 YSLEER. The V end was cut by 1 base, the J end by 4 bases, with 20 bases between. The CDR3 consists of 18 residues. The CDR3, as DNA: TGCGCCAGCAGCCAAGGTTTGGGATTGGGAGACATTTACAATGAGCAGTTCTTC. This sequence encodes CASSQGLGLGDIYNEQFF.

The chain recombines TRBV10-3 with TRBJ2-5; weak D call: TRBD2 (5 bases). The CDR3 loop spans 12 amino acids. Germline CDR1 reads ENHRY; CDR2 reads SYGVKD. The V end lost 4 bases, the J end lost 5 bases, and 8 bases lay between the germline ends. The CDR3 loop is CAISGGIETQYF. In DNA form, the CDR3 reads TGTGCCATCAGTGGAGGGATTGAGACCCAGTACTTC.

In its sample, this clonotype was seen a few times. The chain carries TRBV29-1 and TRBJ2-2, with 8 bases identical to TRBD1. With V trimmed by 0 bases and J by 1 base, 16 bases remained unmatched. The CDR3 runs to 20 residues. Germline V gene sequence: CDR1 SQVTM, CDR2 ANQGSEA. The CDR3 spells CSVEDLPGQGRKLNTGELFF. CDR3 bases: TGCAGCGTTGAAGACCTCCCCGGACAGGGCCGGAAACTGAACACCGGGGAGCTGTTTTTT.

The table lists this clonotype with a count of one. V gene TRBV7-2 combines with J gene TRBJ2-7, with D possibly TRBD2 on 6 matching bases. The CDR3 spans 16 residues. From germline, CDR1 is SGHTA and CDR2 FQGNSA. The V and J ends lost 1 base and 1 base respectively, with 14 bases between them. The CDR3 sequence: CASSLGLELISYEQYF. The CDR3 DNA sequence: TGTGCCAGCAGCTTAGGACTAGAGCTAATTTCCTACGAGCAGTACTTC.

This clonotype turned up a few times. This chain connects TRBV10-3 to TRBJ2-1; D gene unclear. In germline, CDR1 is ENHRY, CDR2 SYGVKD. The CDR3 runs to 11 residues. V dropped 6 bases and J dropped 5 bases, with 5 bases sitting between them. As DNA, the CDR3 is TGTGCCATCAGCCGCAACAATGAGCAGTTCTTC. Its protein is CAISRNNEQFF.

The rearrangement joins TRBV20-1 to TRBJ2-1, with a tentative D call TRBD2 (5 bases). Trimming removed 3 bases at V and 7 bases at J, with 19 bases between. CDR1 and CDR2 from the germline V gene are DFQATT and SNEGSKA (reference sequence). The CDR3 spans 15 residues. CDR3 nucleotides: TGCAGTGCTAGGAGGGTAGACCCCAAGTGGAATGAGCAGTTCTTC. This gives the protein CSARRVDPKWNEQFF.

This chain connects TRBV6-1 to TRBJ2-7; TRBD1 might be the D (5 bases). Trimming pared 1 base from V and 3 bases from J, leaving 13 bases between. CDR1 MNHNS and CDR2 SASEGT come from the germline V gene. The CDR3 covers 15 residues. CDR3 sequence (DNA): TGTGCCAGCAGTGAAGGTCGCCAGGGTAGCTACGAGCAGTACTTC. Translating it yields CASSEGRQGSYEQYF.

At least ten counts were recorded for this clonotype. The chain recombines TRBV7-9 with TRBJ2-7; no firm D call. Germline V CDR1 and CDR2: SEHNR, FQNEAQ (reference sequence). The CDR3 loop spans 9 amino acids. V was pared by 5 bases and J by 9 bases, with 5 bases between. The CDR3 DNA reads as TGTGCCAGCAGCGGTAGGCAGTACTTC. Translation gives CASSGRQYF.

The chain employs TRBV5-1 and TRBJ2-2; D is possibly TRBD2 (6 bases). Germline CDR1 SGHRS, CDR2 YFSETQ. This CDR3 has 14 amino acids. V lost 1 base, J lost 3 bases, and 7 bases lay in between. The CDR3 sequence is CASSLRRDTGELFF. The CDR3 bases are TGCGCCAGCAGCTTGAGGAGGGACACCGGGGAGCTGTTTTTT.

V usage is TRBV5-1 and J usage is TRBJ2-1; the D gene is possibly TRBD1 (6 bases). Germline V CDR1 and CDR2: SGHRS, YFSETQ. This CDR3 is 15 amino acids long. V lost 0 bases and J 1 base, leaving 8 bases between the germline ends. Written as DNA, the CDR3 is TGCGCCAGCAGCTTGGATGGACAGTCCTACAATGAGCAGTTCTTC. Translation: CASSLDGQSYNEQFF.

V is TRBV9 and J is TRBJ2-2, with TRBD1 as a possible D gene (7 bases). V was pared by 4 bases and J by 3 bases, with 22 bases between. Germline CDR1 SGDLS, CDR2 YYNGEE. The CDR3 runs 18 residues. This CDR3 is CASSFYGGTVGDTGELFF. DNA for the CDR3: TGTGCCAGCAGCTTTTATGGGGGGACAGTAGGAGACACCGGGGAGCTGTTTTTT.

J is TRBJ2-3 and V is TRBV6-2 or TRBV6-3; 9 bases match TRBD2. Germline CDR1 reads MNHEY; CDR2 reads SVGEGT. Losses at the gene ends were 5 bases for V and 4 bases for J; bases not matched to a gene: 4. CDR3 length: 14 residues. The chain's CDR3 is CASSIAGVPDTQYF. Here the CDR3 DNA reads TGTGCCAGCAGTATAGCGGGAGTCCCAGATACGCAGTATTTT.

This clonotype was seen a few times. V is TRBV20-1 and J is TRBJ1-3; D gene ambiguous. The V gene's germline CDR1 is DFQATT and CDR2 SNEGSKA (reference sequence). The V gene lost 3 bases and the J gene lost 0 bases, with 9 bases spanning the gap. This CDR3 comprises 14 residues. CDR3 sequence reads: CSASGGVSGNTIYF. The CDR3 nucleotides are TGCAGTGCTAGTGGCGGCGTCTCTGGAAACACCATATATTTT.

The rearrangement uses TRBV20-1 and TRBJ2-3; TRBD2 aligns across 11 bases. Per germline, CDR1 DFQATT and CDR2 SNEGSKA (reference sequence). CDR3 length: 18 amino acids. The V and J ends lost 5 bases and 10 bases, in that order; junction bases with no gene match: 23. CDR3 DNA sequence: TGCAGTGCTCCGTCGGCTAGCGGGAGGTTTAGAGGGGAGGTATCGCAGTATTTT. The encoded protein is CSAPSASGRFRGEVSQYF.

The V call is TRBV27, the J call TRBJ2-7; maybe TRBD1 (5 bases). Between the trimmed V and J ends, which lost 1 base and 5 bases, there was a span of 18 bases. This CDR3 has 16 amino acids. CDR1 is MNHEY and CDR2 is SMNVEV in the germline V gene (reference sequence). The CDR3 DNA reads as TGTGCCAGCAGTTTATGGGTATCTGGGGCCGCTGACGAGCAGTACTTC. It codes for CASSLWVSGAADEQYF.

The chain employs TRBV24-1 and TRBJ2-2; TRBD2 matches 7 bases. The CDR3 consists of 16 residues. The germline V gene encodes CDR1 KGHDR and CDR2 SFDVKD. Germline trimming cut 7 bases from V and 6 bases from J; bases unmatched to any gene: 13. The CDR3 bases are TGTGCCACCAGCGATGCAGGGAGGGGTGGACCCGGGGAGCTGTTTTTT. Protein: CATSDAGRGGPGELFF.

The chain joins TRBV6-2 or TRBV6-3 to TRBJ2-1, with D possibly being TRBD2 (5 bases). V was pared by 2 bases and J by 0 bases, with 20 bases between. The CDR3 spans 19 residues. The V gene's germline CDR1 is MNHEY and CDR2 SVGEGT. The CDR3 is CASSYSQLAGVTSYNEQFF. CDR3 sequence (DNA): TGTGCCAGCAGTTACAGTCAATTGGCGGGTGTGACCTCCTACAATGAGCAGTTCTTC.

The chain joins TRBV28 to TRBJ2-7, with TRBD1 matching 9 bases. J was trimmed by 1 base and V by 8 bases; bases with no gene match: 6. The CDR3 totals 14 residues. The germline gives CDR1 MDHEN, CDR2 SYDVKM. CDR3 nucleotides: TGTGCCAGCGACGGACAGGGGTTTTCCTACGAGCAGTACTTC. Its translation: CASDGQGFSYEQYF.